This T cell receptor (beta chain) is drawn from a study of PD-1 blockade in classical Hodgkin lymphoma. Study overall: Once every 2 weeks, patients received intravenous nivolumab at 3 mg/kg. The study, taken as a whole, reports: Whoever responded completely had baseline diversity much like that seen in newly diagnosed patients.

On this clone itself: Its antigen is undetermined.

Relapse was seen in all patients after autologous stem cell transplantation, and brentuximab vedotin exposure was variable. Data came from immunoSEQ multiplex PCR; TCRdb stores just in-frame clones and leaves some out. The table shows about 97,000 clones, with 75% to 90% occurring only once. With V trimmed by 2 bases and J by 7 bases, 14 bases remained unmatched. This CDR3 spans 16 amino acids. Germline values: CDR1 MNHEY, CDR2 SVGAGI. Sequenced material: peripheral blood mononuclear cells (PBMCs), taken at baseline. The receptor was isolated from a human donor with classical Hodgkin lymphoma. The chain is built from TRBV6-5 and TRBJ2-7, with 7 bases that match TRBD2. CDR3 region: CASSYVGLPMRGEQYF. CDR3 DNA sequence: TGTGCCAGCAGTTACGTGGGACTACCTATGAGAGGGGAGCAGTACTTC.